The 10 T cell receptor beta chains below come from one sample, sequenced in a study of a mutant IDH1 vaccine in newly diagnosed glioma. The time point here: week 47, end of study. In the vaccine, a single dose held 300 ug of the mutant IDH1 20-mer peptide, along with topical imiquimod. Their antigen targets remain unknown. The table came from immunoSEQ multiplex PCR; TCRdb's copy has only in-frame clones and leaves some out. The sample has tens of thousands of clones, roughly 84% seen once; the top ten hold 2.8%. The sample was PBMCs, taken from a glioma patient whose treatment included an IDH1 peptide vaccine. These receptors were obtained from a man aged 40-50 years with glioma.

The table lists this clone with a few counts. The genes are TRBV6-4 and TRBJ1-2; 8 positions match TRBD1. CDR1 MRHNA and CDR2 SNTAGT come from the germline V gene. Losses at the gene ends were 2 bases for V and 8 bases for J; bases not matched to a gene: 7. CDR3 length: 14 residues. The CDR3 protein is CASSDPTGADGYTF. DNA for the CDR3: TGTGCCAGCAGTGACCCGACAGGGGCCGACGGCTACACCTTC.

The chain combines TRBV10-2 with TRBJ1-5; perhaps TRBD1 as D (5 bases). This CDR3 has 14 residues. The germline V gene has CDR1 WSHSY and CDR2 SAAADI. The V and J ends lost 3 bases and 4 bases respectively, with 10 bases between them. Written as DNA, the CDR3 is TGCGCCAGCAGTGAAGCCAGGGCTAATCAGCCCCAGCATTTT. Translated: CASSEARANQPQHF.

The chain combines TRBV4-2 with TRBJ1-4; TRBD1 might be the D (5 bases). The CDR3 has 17 residues. V was trimmed by 2 bases and J by 7 bases, leaving 20 bases between them. Germline CDR1 LGHNA, CDR2 YNFKEQ. This chain's CDR3 is CASSQKLGGLATEKLFF. The CDR3 DNA reads TGTGCCAGCAGCCAAAAACTCGGGGGTTTGGCTACTGAAAAACTGTTTTTT.

The rearrangement links TRBV19 to TRBJ1-3; D is uncertain. CDR3 length equals 16 residues. The germline V and J ends were trimmed by 3 bases and 3 bases, with 15 bases remaining between them. CDR1 LNHDA and CDR2 SQIVND come from the germline V gene (reference sequence). CDR3 nucleotide sequence: TGTGCCAGTAGTATCCGCCGTGAGTCCTTTGGAAACACCATATATTTT. Amino acids: CASSIRRESFGNTIYF.

The V and J genes are TRBV27 and TRBJ2-7; TRBD2 is a possible D gene (5 bases). Deletions cut 5 bases from V and 1 base from J, with 9 bases between. The germline gives CDR1 MNHEY, CDR2 SMNVEV (reference sequence). This CDR3 is built from 13 residues. The CDR3: CASSAGESYEQYF. For the CDR3, the DNA is TGTGCCAGCAGTGCGGGTGAATCCTACGAGCAGTACTTC.

The chain employs TRBV9 and TRBJ2-3, with TRBD2 matching over 7 bases. This CDR3 is built from 13 residues. The trim removed 1 base at V and 4 bases at J, leaving 0 bases unmatched. Germline V gene data show CDR1 as SGDLS and CDR2 as YYNGEE. Written as DNA, the CDR3 is TGTGCCAGCAGCGTACGGGGGGCAGATACGCAGTATTTT. Amino acid sequence: CASSVRGADTQYF.

J is TRBJ1-2 and V is TRBV18, with TRBD1 identical over 8 bases. This CDR3 region has 15 residues. Per germline, CDR1 KGHSH and CDR2 LQKENI. The trim removed 2 bases at V and 7 bases at J, leaving 9 bases unmatched. This CDR3 reads CASSPTVRGPSGYTF. The CDR3 DNA follows: TGTGCCAGCTCACCAACGGTCAGGGGGCCGTCTGGCTACACCTTC.

This chain links TRBV7-6 with TRBJ2-1, with D perhaps matching TRBD1 (6 bases). This CDR3 spans 15 amino acids. Looked up from germline, CDR1 is SGHVS and CDR2 is FNYEAQ. V gave up 6 bases and J gave up 0 bases, with 12 bases separating them. The CDR3 protein is CASRRTGSSYNEQFF. In DNA form, the CDR3 reads TGTGCCAGCAGACGAACAGGGAGCTCCTACAATGAGCAGTTCTTC.

This clone was observed once. The genes are TRBV6-6 and TRBJ2-5, with 9 bases matching TRBD2. The assigned J gene may be wrong: the sequence end matches TRBJ2-7 better. CDR3 size: 14 residues. The V gene's germline CDR1 is MNHNY and CDR2 SVGAGI (reference sequence). DNA of the CDR3: TGTGCCAGCAGTTACGCGGGACTAGCAGACGAGCAGTACTTC. It yields the protein CASSYAGLADEQYF.

The V and J genes are TRBV27 and TRBJ2-7; TRBD2 aligns across 15 bases. The CDR3 has 15 amino acids. Trimming at V came to 5 bases and at J to 7 bases, leaving 6 bases not matched to a gene. Per germline, CDR1 MNHEY and CDR2 SMNVEV (reference sequence). The CDR3 nucleotides read TGTGCCAGCAGTCCCATGGGGACTAGCGGGAGGGAGCAGTACTTC. It is translated as CASSPMGTSGREQYF.